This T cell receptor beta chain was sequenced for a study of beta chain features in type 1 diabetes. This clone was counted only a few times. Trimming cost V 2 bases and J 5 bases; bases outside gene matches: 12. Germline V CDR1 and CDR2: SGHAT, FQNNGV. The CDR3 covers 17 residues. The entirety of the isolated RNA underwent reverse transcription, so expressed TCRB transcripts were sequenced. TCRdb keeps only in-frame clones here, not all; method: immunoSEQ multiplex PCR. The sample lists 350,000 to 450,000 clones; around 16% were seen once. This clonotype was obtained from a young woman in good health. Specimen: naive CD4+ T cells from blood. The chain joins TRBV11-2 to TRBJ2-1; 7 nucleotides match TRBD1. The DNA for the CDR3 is TGTGCCAGCAGCTTATATACAGGGGATAGCCGAAACAATGAGCAGTTCTTC. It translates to CASSLYTGDSRNNEQFF.